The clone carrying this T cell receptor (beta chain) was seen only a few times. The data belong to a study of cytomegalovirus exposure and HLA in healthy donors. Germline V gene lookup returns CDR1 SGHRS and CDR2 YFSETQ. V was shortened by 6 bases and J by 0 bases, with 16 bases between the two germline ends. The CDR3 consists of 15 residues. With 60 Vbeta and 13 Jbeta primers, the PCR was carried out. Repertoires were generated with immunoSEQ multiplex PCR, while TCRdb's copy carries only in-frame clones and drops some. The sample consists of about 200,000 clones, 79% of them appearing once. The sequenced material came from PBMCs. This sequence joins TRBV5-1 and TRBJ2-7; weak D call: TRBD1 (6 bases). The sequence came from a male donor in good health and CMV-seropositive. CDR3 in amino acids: CASTRTQGSSYEQYF. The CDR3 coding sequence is TGCGCCAGCACTCGAACACAGGGAAGCTCCTACGAGCAGTACTTC.